The rows below give T cell receptor beta chains drawn from one sample of a study of T cell responses to AZD1222 COVID-19 vaccine. Here immunoSEQ multiplex PCR was the method, and the copy in TCRdb shows in-frame clones only, minus some. The top ten clones hold 2.3% of a sample with about 150,000 clones, more than 85% of them seen once. This specimen was peripheral blood, taken on day 0 of AZD1222 vaccination. All receptors come from an adult in good health. Both conserved end residues are part of each CDR3. Fields, in order: clone size, V gene, J gene, D gene, CDR3 protein, CDR3 DNA. D genes are given only for firm matches. Clone size appears in some rows only: once, few, many, or a class for an expanded clone.

abundance: -
v_gene: TRBV19
j_gene: TRBJ2-1
d_gene: -
CDR3aa: CASTFGGSNEQFF
CDR3nt: TGTGCCAGTACATTCGGGGGCTCGAATGAGCAGTTCTTC

abundance: -
v_gene: TRBV14
j_gene: TRBJ2-5
d_gene: TRBD1
CDR3aa: CASSQLGQPQETQYF
CDR3nt: TGTGCCAGCAGCCAATTGGGACAGCCACAAGAGACCCAGTACTTC

abundance: -
v_gene: TRBV27
j_gene: TRBJ1-5
d_gene: TRBD1
CDR3aa: CASSFGQGSNQPQHF
CDR3nt: TGTGCCAGCAGCTTTGGACAGGGAAGCAATCAGCCCCAGCATTTT

abundance: -
v_gene: TRBV3-1/TRBV3-2
j_gene: TRBJ2-7
d_gene: -
CDR3aa: CASSQEAEQYF
CDR3nt: TGTGCCAGCAGCCAAGAGGCCGAGCAGTACTTC

abundance: -
v_gene: TRBV2
j_gene: TRBJ1-1
d_gene: TRBD1
CDR3aa: CASTEGTGATNTEAFF
CDR3nt: TGTGCCAGCACCGAGGGGACAGGGGCAACGAACACTGAAGCTTTCTTT

abundance: few
v_gene: TRBV9
j_gene: TRBJ2-1
d_gene: -
CDR3aa: CASSVAPVQGEQFF
CDR3nt: TGTGCCAGCAGCGTAGCACCAGTCCAGGGGGAGCAGTTCTTC

abundance: -
v_gene: TRBV11-3
j_gene: TRBJ2-7
d_gene: -
CDR3aa: CASSPGSSNEQYF
CDR3nt: TGTGCCAGCAGCCCCGGGTCCAGCAACGAGCAGTACTTC

abundance: -
v_gene: TRBV19
j_gene: TRBJ2-1
d_gene: -
CDR3aa: CASFGARNNEQFF
CDR3nt: TGTGCCAGTTTCGGGGCGCGGAACAATGAGCAGTTCTTC

abundance: -
v_gene: TRBV19
j_gene: TRBJ1-1
d_gene: -
CDR3aa: CASNPQDPGDTEAFF
CDR3nt: TGTGCCAGTAACCCCCAGGATCCAGGGGACACTGAAGCTTTCTTT

abundance: -
v_gene: TRBV7-8
j_gene: TRBJ1-2
d_gene: -
CDR3aa: CASSLAGGSFENYGYTF
CDR3nt: TGTGCCAGCAGCTTAGCCGGGGGGAGCTTTGAAAACTATGGCTACACCTTC

abundance: -
v_gene: TRBV18
j_gene: TRBJ2-3
d_gene: -
CDR3aa: CASSPFLVGSTDTQYF
CDR3nt: TGTGCCAGCTCCCCGTTTTTAGTAGGGAGCACAGATACGCAGTATTTT

abundance: -
v_gene: TRBV6-5
j_gene: TRBJ2-2
d_gene: -
CDR3aa: CASVNRVANGELFF
CDR3nt: TGTGCCAGCGTAAACAGGGTGGCGAACGGGGAGCTGTTTTTT

abundance: -
v_gene: TRBV19
j_gene: TRBJ2-5
d_gene: -
CDR3aa: CASSIRRGSETQYF
CDR3nt: TGTGCCAGTAGTATTAGAAGGGGATCGGAGACCCAGTACTTC

abundance: -
v_gene: TRBV7-3
j_gene: TRBJ2-2
d_gene: TRBD2
CDR3aa: CASSLAGGRFNTGELFF
CDR3nt: TGTGCCAGCAGCTTAGCGGGAGGGCGTTTTAACACCGGGGAGCTGTTTTTT

abundance: -
v_gene: TRBV19
j_gene: TRBJ1-1
d_gene: -
CDR3aa: CASSKGMNTEAFF
CDR3nt: TGTGCCAGTAGTAAGGGGATGAACACTGAAGCTTTCTTT

abundance: -
v_gene: TRBV3-1/TRBV3-2
j_gene: TRBJ2-7
d_gene: TRBD1
CDR3aa: CASSQEIIGWGQGFNEQYF
CDR3nt: TGTGCCAGCAGCCAAGAAATTATTGGTTGGGGACAGGGGTTCAACGAGCAGTACTTC

abundance: -
v_gene: TRBV3-1/TRBV3-2
j_gene: TRBJ2-7
d_gene: -
CDR3aa: CASSQVGGPYEQYF
CDR3nt: TGTGCCAGCAGCCAAGTTGGGGGCCCCTACGAGCAGTACTTC

abundance: -
v_gene: TRBV28
j_gene: TRBJ1-6
d_gene: -
CDR3aa: CASSFSPARGSYNSPLHF
CDR3nt: TGTGCCAGCAGTTTTAGCCCCGCGCGTGGCTCCTATAATTCACCCCTCCACTTT